The 17 T cell receptor beta chains presented below share a single source sample, sequenced in a study of Graves' ophthalmopathy and Graves' hyperthyroidism. Amplification of TCR beta CDR3 regions used RNA transcripts. First-round RT-PCR relied on HTBI primers, and a second-round multiplex PCR came next. TCRdb re-called the multiplex PCR reads with MiXCR, one entry per CDR3 protein. Found here are hundreds of thousands of distinct CDR3 sequences, just over 15% of them singletons; the top ten hold about 7%. Sample: peripheral blood. The receptors stem from a woman aged 18-35 years with stable Graves' hyperthyroidism.

This clonotype was seen many times. J is TRBJ1-1 and V is TRBV2, with a weak D call TRBD1 (6 bases). The CDR3 is 12 amino acids. The V end lost 8 bases, the J end lost 5 bases, and 12 bases lay between the germline ends. In germline, CDR1 is SNHLY, CDR2 FYNNEI. The CDR3 bases are TGTGCCAGCCTAAACAGGGAGACTGAAGCTTTCTTT. Protein: CASLNRETEAFF.

This clonotype was observed a few times. This could be a read error, since a much larger clone is one nucleotide away. The rearrangement uses TRBV29-1 and TRBJ1-1; D not resolved. The CDR3 totals 14 residues. Germline CDR1 reads SQVTM; CDR2 reads ANQGSEA. CDR3 sequence: CSVEDLVGPVEACF. DNA for the CDR3: TGCAGCGTTGAAGATCTGGTAGGGCCCGTTGAAGCTTGCTTT.

This clonotype came up many times. The chain employs TRBV28 and TRBJ1-1; the match to TRBD1 covers 7 bases. With 10 bases clipped from V and 5 bases from J, the junction kept 10 bases outside the gene matches. Per germline, CDR1 MDHEN and CDR2 SYDVKM. There are 13 residues in the CDR3. The CDR3 loop reads CAIQQGRRTEAFF. The CDR3 coding sequence is TGTGCCATTCAACAGGGGCGGAGAACTGAAGCTTTCTTT.

Concerning this clonotype: The conserved final phenylalanine or tryptophan is absent from the CDR3, which likely points to a read error. V usage is TRBV15 and J usage is TRBJ1-5, with D uncertain. Germline CDR1 and CDR2: LNHNV and YYDKDF (reference sequence). CDR3 size: 17 residues. Trimming cost V 1 base and J 2 bases, with 15 bases left between them. CDR3 residues: CATSRGLPGIGNQPQHL. For the CDR3, the DNA is TGTGCCACCAGCAGAGGACTACCCGGGATTGGCAATCAGCCCCAGCATCTT.

This chain's CDR3 is CASSLGTADSGNTIYF. In DNA form, the CDR3 reads TGCGCCAGCAGCCTCGGGACAGCCGACTCTGGAAACACCATATATTTT. The chain is built from TRBV5-1 and TRBJ1-3, with 7 nucleotides matching TRBD1. Germline CDR1 reads SGHRS; CDR2 reads YFSETQ. V was pared by 4 bases and J by 0 bases, with 7 bases of the junction left unmatched. The CDR3 has 16 amino acids. The full variable domain, rest sourced from reference TRBV5-1 and TRBJ1-3, is KAGVTQTPRYLIKTRGQQVTLSCSPISGHRSVSWYQQTPGQGLQFLFEYFSETQRNKGNFPGRFSGRQFSNSRSEMNVSTLELGDSALYLCASSLGTADSGNTIYFGEGSWLTVV.

This clonotype was counted many times. The rearrangement uses TRBV6-1 and TRBJ2-7, with 8 bases aligning to TRBD2. After removal of 4 bases from V and 1 base from J, the junction contained 6 bases not matched to a gene. Per germline, CDR1 MNHNS and CDR2 SASEGT. This CDR3 is built from 15 residues. CDR3 DNA: TGTGCCAGCAGTGTAAAGCGGGGGCGATCCTACGAGCAGTACTTC. Encoded protein: CASSVKRGRSYEQYF.

This clonotype was counted at least ten times. The chain uses TRBV6-2 or TRBV6-3 and TRBJ1-1; tentatively, D is TRBD1 (5 bases). The V and J ends lost 5 bases and 3 bases respectively, with 10 bases between them. The CDR3 has 13 residues. Germline assignment: CDR1 MNHEY and CDR2 SVGEGT. The CDR3: CASSPGTYTEAFF. The CDR3 coding sequence is TGTGCCAGCAGTCCTGGGACTTACACTGAAGCTTTCTTT.

This clonotype was seen many times. V is TRBV6-2 or TRBV6-3 and J is TRBJ2-5, with 10 bases lining up with TRBD1. Germline CDR1 is MNHEY and CDR2 is SVGEGT. The CDR3 spans 14 residues. Trimming took 6 bases from V and 5 from J; bases not matched to a gene: 6. DNA for the CDR3: TGTGCCAGCAGCCGGGGACAGGGGAGGGAGACCCAGTACTTC. Encoded protein: CASSRGQGRETQYF.

This clonotype was counted at least ten times. This rearrangement joins TRBV6-2 or TRBV6-3 to TRBJ1-1; D gene unclear. V gave up 3 bases and J gave up 5 bases, with 22 bases separating them. This CDR3 is built from 17 residues. Germline lookup yields CDR1 MNHEY and CDR2 SVGEGT. The DNA of the CDR3 is TGTGCCAGCAGTTATCGCTCGCTCCTTGGGGTTCGGACTGAAGCTTTCTTT. Its protein product is CASSYRSLLGVRTEAFF.

There are many counts of this clonotype. This chain joins TRBV12-5 and TRBJ2-7; D uncertain. This CDR3 contains 12 residues. Trimming pared 5 bases from V and 2 bases from J, leaving 7 bases between. The germline V gene has CDR1 LGHNT and CDR2 FRNRAP. The CDR3 protein is CASGGDPYEQYF. The CDR3 DNA follows: TGTGCTAGTGGTGGGGATCCCTACGAGCAGTACTTC.

There are many counts of this clonotype. The genes are TRBV6-5 and TRBJ1-5, with a possible D match to TRBD1 (5 bases). The germline CDR1 and CDR2 sequences are MNHEY and SVGAGI. The CDR3 has 15 residues. V lost 2 bases and J lost 0, with 8 bases in between. CDR3 in amino acids: CASSYGRASNQPQHF. In nucleotides, the CDR3 is TGTGCCAGCAGTTACGGCAGGGCTAGCAATCAGCCCCAGCATTTT.

The genes are TRBV6-1 and TRBJ2-7; 9 nucleotides line up with TRBD2. CDR3 size: 13 residues. Per germline, CDR1 MNHNS and CDR2 SASEGT. V dropped 6 bases and J dropped 3; count of bases not matched to a gene: 3. CDR3 DNA: TGTGCCAGCAGCTGGACTAGCGTCTACGAGCAGTACTTC. It is translated as CASSWTSVYEQYF.

The rearrangement links TRBV2 to TRBJ1-1, with D hard to call. The CDR3 covers 15 residues. Trimming stripped 3 bases from V and 4 bases from J, with 15 bases between. Germline-derived CDR1 and CDR2 are SNHLY and FYNNEI. This CDR3 reads CASSEAARFGTEAFF. The DNA for the CDR3 is TGTGCCAGCAGTGAGGCGGCTCGGTTCGGCACTGAAGCTTTCTTT.

This clonotype was detected a few times. The chain employs TRBV7-9 and TRBJ1-2; TRBD1 matches at 9 bases. Germline loops: CDR1 SEHNR, CDR2 FQNEAQ (reference sequence). Trimming removed 5 bases from V and 7 bases from J; junction bases left unmatched: 11. The CDR3 covers 15 residues. DNA of the CDR3: TGTGCCAGCAGCCCCCGGGACAGGGTCAACGGTGGCTACACCTTC. This encodes CASSPRDRVNGGYTF.

In its sample, this clonotype was seen a few times. The V call is TRBV2, the J call TRBJ2-7; D is ambiguous. The CDR3 runs to 12 residues. Per the germline V gene, CDR1 is SNHLY and CDR2 is FYNNEI. The CDR3 loop reads CACSEARSEQYV. CDR3 sequence (DNA): TGTGCCTGCAGTGAAGCGCGTAGTGAGCAGTACGTC.

This clonotype was recorded many times. The rearrangement uses TRBV11-2 and TRBJ2-5, with D perhaps TRBD1 or TRBD2 (5 bases each). The CDR3 is made up of 15 amino acids. The germline V and J ends were trimmed by 5 bases and 1 base, with 14 bases remaining between them. Germline values: CDR1 SGHAT, CDR2 FQNNGV. CDR3 sequence reads: CASSLSPGTQETQYF. The DNA for the CDR3 is TGTGCCAGCAGCCTGTCCCCCGGGACCCAAGAGACCCAGTACTTC.

In this sample, this clonotype turned up many times. This rearrangement joins TRBV29-1 to TRBJ2-7; D gene ambiguous. The germline CDR1 and CDR2 sequences are SQVTM and ANQGSEA. The germline V and J ends were trimmed by 4 bases and 3 bases, with 7 bases remaining between them. The CDR3 is 11 amino acids. The CDR3 DNA sequence: TGCAGCGTTGTAAGGGACTACGAGCAGTACTTC. This translates into CSVVRDYEQYF.